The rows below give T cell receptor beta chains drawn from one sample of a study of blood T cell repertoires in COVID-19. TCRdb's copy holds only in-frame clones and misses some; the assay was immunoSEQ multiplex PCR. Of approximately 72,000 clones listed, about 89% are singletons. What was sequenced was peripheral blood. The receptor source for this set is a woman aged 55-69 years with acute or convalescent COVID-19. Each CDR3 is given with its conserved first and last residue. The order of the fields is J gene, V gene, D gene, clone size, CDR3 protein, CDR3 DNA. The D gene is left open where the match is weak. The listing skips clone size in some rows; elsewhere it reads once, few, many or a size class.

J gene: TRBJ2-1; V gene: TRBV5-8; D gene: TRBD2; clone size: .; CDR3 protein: CASSWGTGLPNEQFF; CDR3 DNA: TGTGCCAGCAGCTGGGGAACGGGACTACCCAATGAGCAGTTCTTC
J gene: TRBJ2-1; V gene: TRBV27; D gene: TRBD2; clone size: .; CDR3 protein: CASRSGGEYNEQFF; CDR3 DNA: TGTGCCAGCCGTAGCGGGGGGGAGTACAATGAGCAGTTCTTC
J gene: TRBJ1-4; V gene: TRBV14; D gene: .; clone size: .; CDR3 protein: CASRFMTTVSTNEKLFF; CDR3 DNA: TGTGCCAGCAGGTTCATGACGACAGTTTCAACTAATGAAAAACTGTTTTTT
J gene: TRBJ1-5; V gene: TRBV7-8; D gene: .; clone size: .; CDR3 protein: CASSALPGHLYSNQPQHF; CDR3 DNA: TGTGCCAGCAGCGCCCTACCGGGACATCTTTATAGCAATCAGCCCCAGCATTTT
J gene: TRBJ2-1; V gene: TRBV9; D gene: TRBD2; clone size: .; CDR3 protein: CASSAGGQMTEQFF; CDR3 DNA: TGTGCCAGCAGTGCGGGGGGTCAGATGACCGAGCAGTTCTTC
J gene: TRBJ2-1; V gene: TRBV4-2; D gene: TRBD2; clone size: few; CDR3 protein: CASSQDLTSGAYNEQFF; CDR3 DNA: TGTGCCAGCAGCCAAGATCTGACTAGCGGGGCATACAATGAGCAGTTCTTC
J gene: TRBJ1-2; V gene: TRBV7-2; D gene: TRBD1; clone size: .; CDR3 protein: CASSLDRVSFYGYTF; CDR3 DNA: TGTGCCAGCAGCCTCGACAGGGTTTCTTTCTATGGCTACACCTTC
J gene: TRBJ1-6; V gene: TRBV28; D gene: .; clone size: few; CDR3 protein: CASRFRGTSSPLHF; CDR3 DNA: TGTGCCAGCAGGTTCCGGGGTACAAGTTCACCCCTCCACTTT
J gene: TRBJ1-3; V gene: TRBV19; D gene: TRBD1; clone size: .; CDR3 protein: CASSTRDRTGNTIYF; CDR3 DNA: TGTGCCAGTAGTACTCGGGACAGGACTGGAAACACCATATATTTT
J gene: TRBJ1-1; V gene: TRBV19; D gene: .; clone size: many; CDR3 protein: CASTEGRLATEAFF; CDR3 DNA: TGTGCCAGTACGGAGGGGCGCTTGGCCACTGAAGCTTTCTTT
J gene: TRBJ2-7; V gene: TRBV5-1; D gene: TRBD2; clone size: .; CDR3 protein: CASSSSGGAYEQYF; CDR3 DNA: TGCGCCAGCAGCTCCAGCGGGGGGGCCTACGAGCAGTACTTC
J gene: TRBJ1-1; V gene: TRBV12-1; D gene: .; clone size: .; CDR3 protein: CASSGPRGNTEAFF; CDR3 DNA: TGTGCCAGCAGCGGCCCCAGGGGGAACACTGAAGCTTTCTTT
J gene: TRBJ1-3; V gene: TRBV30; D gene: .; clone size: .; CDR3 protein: CAWSGSGNTIYF; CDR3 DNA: TGTGCCTGGAGCGGGAGTGGAAACACCATATATTTT
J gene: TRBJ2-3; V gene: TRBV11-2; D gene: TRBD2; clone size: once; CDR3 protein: CASSLEGLATDTQYF; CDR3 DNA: TGTGCCAGCAGCTTAGAGGGACTAGCCACAGATACGCAGTATTTT
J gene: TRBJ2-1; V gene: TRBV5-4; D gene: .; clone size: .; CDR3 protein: CASQAPSPQPDYNEQFF; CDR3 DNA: TGTGCCAGCCAGGCGCCATCACCCCAGCCCGACTACAATGAGCAGTTCTTC
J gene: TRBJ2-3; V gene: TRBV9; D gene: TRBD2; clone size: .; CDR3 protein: CASSVAGGQADTQYF; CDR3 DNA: TGTGCCAGCAGCGTAGCGGGGGGGCAAGCAGATACGCAGTATTTT
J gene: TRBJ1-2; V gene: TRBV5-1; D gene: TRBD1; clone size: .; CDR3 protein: CASSDAGTGNYGYTF; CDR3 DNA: TGCGCCAGCAGCGATGCCGGGACAGGGAACTATGGCTACACCTTC
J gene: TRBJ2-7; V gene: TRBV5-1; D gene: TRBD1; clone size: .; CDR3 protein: CASSLAARGISEQYF; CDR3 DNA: TGCGCCAGCAGCTTGGCGGCCAGGGGGATCTCCGAGCAGTACTTC
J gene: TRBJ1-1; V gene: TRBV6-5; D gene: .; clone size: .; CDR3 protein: CASSYTIRQNTEAFF; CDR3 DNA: TGTGCCAGCAGTTACACAATCAGGCAAAACACTGAAGCTTTCTTT
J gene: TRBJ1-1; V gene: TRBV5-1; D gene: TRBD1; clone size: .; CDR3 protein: CASSRGTGDTEAFF; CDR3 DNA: TGCGCCAGCAGCCGTGGGACAGGGGACACTGAAGCTTTCTTT
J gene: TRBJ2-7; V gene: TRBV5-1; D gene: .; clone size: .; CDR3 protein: CASSLGPVEGNEQYF; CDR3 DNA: TGCGCCAGCAGCTTGGGACCAGTTGAGGGAAACGAGCAGTACTTC
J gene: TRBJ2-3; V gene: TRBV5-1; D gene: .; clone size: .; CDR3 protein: CASSFASDDTQYF; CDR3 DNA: TGCGCCAGCAGCTTTGCTAGCGATGATACGCAGTATTTT
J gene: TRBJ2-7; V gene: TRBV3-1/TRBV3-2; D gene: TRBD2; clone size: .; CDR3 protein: CASSHPSGGAYEQYF; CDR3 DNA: TGTGCCAGCAGCCACCCAAGCGGGGGGGCGTACGAGCAGTACTTC
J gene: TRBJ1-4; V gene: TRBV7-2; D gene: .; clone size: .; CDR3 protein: CASSLEWGEKLFF; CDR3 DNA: TGTGCCAGCAGCTTAGAGTGGGGAGAGAAACTGTTTTTT
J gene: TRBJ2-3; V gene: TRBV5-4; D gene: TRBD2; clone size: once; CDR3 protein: CASSPQRGGIDLTDTQYF; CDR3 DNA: TGTGCCAGCAGCCCACAGCGGGGGGGAATAGATTTAACAGATACGCAGTATTTT
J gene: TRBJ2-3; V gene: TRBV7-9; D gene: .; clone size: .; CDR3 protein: CATTRRTDYTDTQYF; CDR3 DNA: TGTGCCACCACCCGGAGGACGGACTACACAGATACGCAGTATTTT
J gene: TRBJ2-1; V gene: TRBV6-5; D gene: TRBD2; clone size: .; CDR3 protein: CASRGSSGGYNEQFF; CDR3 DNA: TGTGCCAGCAGAGGTTCTAGCGGGGGGTACAATGAGCAGTTCTTC
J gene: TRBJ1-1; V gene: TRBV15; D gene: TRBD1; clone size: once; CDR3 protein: CATSRDGTVNTEAFF; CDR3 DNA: TGTGCCACCAGCAGAGATGGGACAGTGAACACTGAAGCTTTCTTT
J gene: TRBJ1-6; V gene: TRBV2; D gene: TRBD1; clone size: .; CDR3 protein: CASSERDRGWAFNSPLHF; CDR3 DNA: TGTGCCAGCAGTGAAAGGGACAGGGGATGGGCGTTTAATTCACCCCTCCACTTT
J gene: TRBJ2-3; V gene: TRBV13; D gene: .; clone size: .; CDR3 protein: CASSLGVDYTDTQYF; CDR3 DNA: TGTGCCAGCAGCTTAGGCGTAGACTACACAGATACGCAGTATTTT
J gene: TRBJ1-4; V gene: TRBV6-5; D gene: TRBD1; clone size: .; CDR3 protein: CASSYGDSTNEKLFF; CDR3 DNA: TGTGCCAGCAGTTACGGGGACAGTACTAATGAAAAACTGTTTTTT
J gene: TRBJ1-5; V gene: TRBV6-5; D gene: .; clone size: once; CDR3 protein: CASSYRGERNQPQHF; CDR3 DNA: TGTGCCAGCAGTTATCGGGGAGAGCGGAATCAGCCCCAGCATTTT
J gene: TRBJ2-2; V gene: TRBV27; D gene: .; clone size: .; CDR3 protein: CASSFSVLTGELFF; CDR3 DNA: TGTGCCAGCAGTTTCTCGGTGCTCACCGGGGAGCTGTTTTTT
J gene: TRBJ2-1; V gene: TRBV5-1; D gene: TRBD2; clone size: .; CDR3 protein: CASSLDGGGAWNEQFF; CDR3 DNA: TGCGCCAGCAGCTTGGATGGCGGGGGGGCGTGGAATGAGCAGTTCTTC
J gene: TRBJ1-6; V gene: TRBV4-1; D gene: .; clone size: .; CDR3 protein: CASSATESTTDYNSPLHF; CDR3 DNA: TGCGCCAGCAGCGCCACCGAATCAACGACAGACTATAATTCACCCCTCCACTTT
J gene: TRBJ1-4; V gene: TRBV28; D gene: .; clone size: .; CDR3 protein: CASTSAETNEKLFF; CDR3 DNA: TGTGCCAGCACCTCGGCGGAAACTAATGAAAAACTGTTTTTT
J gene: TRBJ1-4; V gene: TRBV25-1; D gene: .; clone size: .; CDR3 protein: CASSDRYSGEKLFF; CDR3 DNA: TGTGCCAGCAGTGATCGCTACTCGGGTGAAAAACTGTTTTTT
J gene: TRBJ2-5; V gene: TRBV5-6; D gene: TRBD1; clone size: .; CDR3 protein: CASSRAGDRGRETQYF; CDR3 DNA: TGTGCCAGCAGCAGAGCCGGAGACAGGGGGCGGGAGACCCAGTACTTC
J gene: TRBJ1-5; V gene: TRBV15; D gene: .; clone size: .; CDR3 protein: CATSRNLQGSGQPQHF; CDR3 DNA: TGTGCCACCAGCAGAAACCTTCAGGGCTCCGGGCAGCCCCAGCATTTT
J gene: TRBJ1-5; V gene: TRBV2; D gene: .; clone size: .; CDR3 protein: CASSLPPPQPQHF; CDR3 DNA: TGTGCCAGCAGCCTCCCCCCCCCTCAGCCCCAGCATTTT
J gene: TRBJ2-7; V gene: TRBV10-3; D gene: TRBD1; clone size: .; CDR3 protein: CAISDSGGRYEQYF; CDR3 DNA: TGTGCCATCAGTGACTCAGGGGGTAGGTACGAGCAGTACTTC
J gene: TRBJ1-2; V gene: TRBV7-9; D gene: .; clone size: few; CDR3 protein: CASSPDLSYGYTF; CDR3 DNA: TGTGCCAGCAGCCCCGACTTAAGCTATGGCTACACCTTC
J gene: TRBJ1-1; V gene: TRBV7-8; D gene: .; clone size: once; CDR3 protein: CASSWGSGFSGTEAFF; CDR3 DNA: TGTGCCAGCAGCTGGGGATCGGGGTTTTCTGGCACTGAAGCTTTCTTT
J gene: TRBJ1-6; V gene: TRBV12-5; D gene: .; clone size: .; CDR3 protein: CASGSEYGSPLHF; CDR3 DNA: TGTGCTAGTGGCTCTGAATATGGCTCACCCCTCCACTTT
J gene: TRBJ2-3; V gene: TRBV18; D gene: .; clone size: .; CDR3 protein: CASSPPTSTQYF; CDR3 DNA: TGTGCCAGCTCACCACCGACTAGTACGCAGTATTTT
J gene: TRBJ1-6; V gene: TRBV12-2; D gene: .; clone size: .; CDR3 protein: CASRLACRYNSPLHF; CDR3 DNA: TGTGCAAGTCGCTTAGCCTGCAGGTATAATTCACCCCTCCACTTT
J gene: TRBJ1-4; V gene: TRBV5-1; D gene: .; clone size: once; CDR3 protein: CASSPDRFNEKLFF; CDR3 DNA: TGCGCCAGCAGCCCGGACAGATTTAATGAAAAACTGTTTTTT
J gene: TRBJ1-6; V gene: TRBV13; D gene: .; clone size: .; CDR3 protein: CASSLDRSVGSPLHF; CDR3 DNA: TGTGCCAGCAGTCTCGACAGGTCGGTTGGTTCACCCCTCCACTTT
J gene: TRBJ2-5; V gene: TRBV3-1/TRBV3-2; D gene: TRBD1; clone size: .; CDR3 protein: CASSQESGQGRLGTQYF; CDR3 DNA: TGTGCCAGCAGCCAAGAGAGCGGACAGGGGCGCCTCGGGACCCAGTACTTC
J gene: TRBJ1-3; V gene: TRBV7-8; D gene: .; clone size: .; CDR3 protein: CASTPATARSGNTIYF; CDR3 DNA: TGTGCCAGCACCCCGGCGACAGCTCGCTCTGGAAACACCATATATTTT
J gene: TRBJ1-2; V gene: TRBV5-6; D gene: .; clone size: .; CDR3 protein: CASTMGSLIRGYTF; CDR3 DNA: TGTGCCAGCACCATGGGGAGCCTCATCCGTGGCTACACCTTC